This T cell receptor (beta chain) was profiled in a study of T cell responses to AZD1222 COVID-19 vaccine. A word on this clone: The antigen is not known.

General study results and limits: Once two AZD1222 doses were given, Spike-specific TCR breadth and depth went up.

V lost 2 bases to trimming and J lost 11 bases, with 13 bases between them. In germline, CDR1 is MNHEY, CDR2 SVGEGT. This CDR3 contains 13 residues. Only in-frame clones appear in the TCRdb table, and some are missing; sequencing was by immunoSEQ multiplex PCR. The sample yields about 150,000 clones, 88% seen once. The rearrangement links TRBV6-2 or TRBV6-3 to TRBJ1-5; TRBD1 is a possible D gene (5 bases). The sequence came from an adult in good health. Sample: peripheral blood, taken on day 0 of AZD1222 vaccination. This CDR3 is CASSYAGVGAQHF. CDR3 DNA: TGTGCCAGCAGTTACGCGGGGGTCGGGGCCCAGCATTTT.